This TCR beta chain was found in a study of neurological immune-mediated disorders. Study-level findings and limits: HTLV-1-associated myelopathy had the most TCR clonal expansion, while multiple sclerosis had the least, a level that fell below healthy controls. Sharing of CDR3 amino acid sequences among expanded clones across subjects was absent, suggesting private repertoires in all groups.

As to time point: longitudinal time-point 3. A total of 2 million PBMCs stored at -80 degrees C provided the unsorted libraries. The CDR3 consists of 16 residues. With V trimmed by 5 bases and J by 7 bases, 12 bases remained unmatched. This clonotype was detected many times. No antigen is known for it. Template-switch 5'RACE cDNA synthesis added a 10-nucleotide unique molecular identifier. TCRdb re-derived calls from the 5' RACE reads in MiXCR, one entry per CDR3 protein. This table holds about 50,000 distinct CDR3 sequences, roughly 8% found once. The sequence came from a woman aged 40-49 years in good health. This chain joins TRBV12-3 or TRBV12-4 and TRBJ2-1, with 9 bases fitting TRBD2. The specimen was PBMCs. CDR3 in amino acids: CASSPRSLAGSNEQFF. The CDR3 bases are TGTGCCAGCAGTCCACGGTCGCTAGCGGGATCGAATGAGCAGTTCTTC.